Listed below are T cell receptor beta chains from one sample, sequenced in a study of shared clonotypes between healthy human individuals. The data were produced by immunoSEQ multiplex PCR, yet TCRdb's version contains in-frame clones alone and is incomplete. Here the sample spans just under 350,000 clones, around four fifths being singletons. Source material: memory CD4+ T cells sorted from blood. Every receptor here comes from a man aged 30-40 years in good health. The CDR3 runs from the conserved cysteine through the conserved F or W. The order of the fields is J gene, clone size, D gene, V gene, CDR3 DNA, CDR3 protein. The D gene is left open where the match is weak. Rows may omit the clone size; those that give it use once, few, many or a size class.

TRBJ2-7,-,-,TRBV30,TGTGCCTGGGGCGGGATCGACGAGCAGTACTTC,CAWGGIDEQYF
TRBJ1-4,-,-,TRBV7-8,TGTGCCAGCAGCTCATGGCCAGCAGGGGAAGCGCGCCGTGAAAAACTGTTTTTT,CASSSWPAGEARREKLFF
TRBJ1-5,-,-,TRBV5-5,TGTGCCAGCAGCTTTGAGCCCGCTATTCGGCCCCAGCATTTT,CASSFEPAIRPQHF
TRBJ2-5,few,-,TRBV7-8,TGTGCCAGCAGCCGCCGTGGGAATTCAGAGACCCAGTACTTC,CASSRRGNSETQYF
TRBJ2-7,few,-,TRBV6-1,TGTGCCAGCAGCGGGGGAGGTGAGCAGTACTTC,CASSGGGEQYF
TRBJ2-3,few,-,TRBV7-9,TGTGCCAGCAGCGAAGACAGGTCCCGGCGTACGCAGTATTTT,CASSEDRSRRTQYF
TRBJ2-3,-,-,TRBV7-3,TGTGCCAGCAGCTTAATGACAAGCACAGATACGCAGTATTTT,CASSLMTSTDTQYF
TRBJ2-2,-,TRBD2,TRBV2,TGTGCCAGCAGGTGGGCGCGGGAGCGCACCGGGGAGCTGTTTTTT,CASRWARERTGELFF
TRBJ1-2,many,TRBD1,TRBV7-2,TGTGCCAGCAGCCCCCGGGACAGGATGCTCTATGGCTACACCTTC,CASSPRDRMLYGYTF
TRBJ1-6,once,-,TRBV5-1,TGCGCCAGCAGCTTTGGTCAGATTGGCTCCTATAATTCACCCCTCCACTTT,CASSFGQIGSYNSPLHF
TRBJ2-1,-,TRBD2,TRBV10-2,TGCGCCAGCAGTGGACTAGCGGGGTACAATGAGCAGTTCTTC,CASSGLAGYNEQFF
TRBJ2-7,-,TRBD2,TRBV19,TGTGCCAGTAGTCCCGCGGGAGTTGGGGAGCAGTACTTC,CASSPAGVGEQYF
TRBJ2-3,once,-,TRBV10-3,TGTGCCATCAGTGATCAAGGCAGGGGTCGGGATACGCAGTATTTT,CAISDQGRGRDTQYF
TRBJ1-4,-,-,TRBV7-9,TGTGCCAGCAGCCCTAGGATGTCAGGGATTAAAGAAAAACTGTTTTTT,CASSPRMSGIKEKLFF
TRBJ2-2,-,-,TRBV2,TGTGCCAGCAGTGAAGCGCCCCTTAACGGGGAGCTGTTTTTT,CASSEAPLNGELFF
TRBJ1-1,-,-,TRBV11-2,TGTGCCTGCTCCCCCGGACGCCTAACTGAAGCTTTCTTT,CACSPGRLTEAFF
TRBJ1-1,once,-,TRBV5-4,TGTGCCAGTCACCCTGGCCAGGAAAACACTGAAGCTTTCTTT,CASHPGQENTEAFF
TRBJ2-1,-,-,TRBV10-3,TGTGCCATCAGTCACGAGGACAGCTACAATGAGCAGTTCTTC,CAISHEDSYNEQFF
TRBJ2-1,once,-,TRBV4-3,TGCGCCAGCAGCCAAGAGCAATTAGGACTAAAGGTCTTC,CASSQEQLGLKVF
TRBJ2-3,-,TRBD2,TRBV29-1,TGCAGCGTTGAAAAGGCGGGAGGGCTCTCAGATACGCAGTATTTT,CSVEKAGGLSDTQYF
TRBJ2-1,-,TRBD1,TRBV7-8,TGTGCCAGCAGCTCCTTATTGACCGGGACAGGGTTCGATGGTGAGCAGTTCTTC,CASSSLLTGTGFDGEQFF
TRBJ2-2,once,TRBD2,TRBV5-1,TGCGCCAGCAGCTATACCGGGACTAGCTCTACCGGGGAGCTGTTTTTT,CASSYTGTSSTGELFF
TRBJ1-5,-,TRBD1,TRBV6-1,TGTGCCAGCGGGTGGGACAGGGGGCGAAATCAGCCCCAGCATTTT,CASGWDRGRNQPQHF
TRBJ1-5,-,-,TRBV6-6,TGTGCCAGCCAAGCCTGGGACGGCCTTGGGAGGCCCCAGCATTTT,CASQAWDGLGRPQHF
TRBJ2-1,-,-,TRBV30,TGTGCCTGGAGTGTATGGTCGGGCAATGAGCAGTTCTTC,CAWSVWSGNEQFF
TRBJ2-7,-,-,TRBV7-6,TGTGCCAGCAGCCTCTGGCAGGGGTCCTACGAGCAGTACTTC,CASSLWQGSYEQYF
TRBJ2-7,few,-,TRBV5-1,TGCGCCAGCAGCCAGGACAGTATGTTGTACTTC,CASSQDSMLYF
TRBJ2-3,-,-,TRBV2,TGTGCCAGCAGCCCTACGGGGAGTGTGAAGTATTTT,CASSPTGSVKYF
TRBJ2-6,-,-,TRBV6-6,TGTGCCAGCAGATCTGGGGCCAACGTCCTGACTTTC,CASRSGANVLTF
TRBJ2-7,few,-,TRBV18,TGTGCCAGCTCACCGCAACAGGGTTGGGAGCAGTACTTC,CASSPQQGWEQYF
TRBJ2-5,-,-,TRBV18,TGTGCCAGCTCCCGGGCGGAGACCCAGTACTTC,CASSRAETQYF
TRBJ2-7,-,-,TRBV28,TGTGCCAGCACCAAAGGCGCGGTAAGCTCCTACGAGCAGTACTTC,CASTKGAVSSYEQYF
TRBJ1-3,-,-,TRBV30,TGTGCCTGGAGTCCCTCGCGGGGGTCTGGAAACACCATATATTTT,CAWSPSRGSGNTIYF
TRBJ1-1,-,-,TRBV5-1,TGCGCCAGCAGCTTTGTAGGGGTGAACACTGAAGCTTTCTTT,CASSFVGVNTEAFF
TRBJ2-1,-,-,TRBV10-3,TGTGCCGCCGACCTTGGGGGTAGTCGTGGTGAGCAGTTCTTC,CAADLGGSRGEQFF
TRBJ2-7,few,TRBD2,TRBV27,TGTGCCAGTGCGGGGGTTGGGGGACAGCAGTACTTC,CASAGVGGQQYF
TRBJ2-3,-,TRBD2,TRBV5-4,TGTGCCAGCAGCCAAGGACTAGCGGGAAGCACAGATACGCAGTATTTT,CASSQGLAGSTDTQYF
TRBJ2-1,-,TRBD2,TRBV2,TGTGCCAGCAGTATAACTAGCGGGGAGGATGAGCAGTTCTTC,CASSITSGEDEQFF
TRBJ2-7,many,TRBD1,TRBV5-1,TGCGCCAGCAGCTTGGGGGGACAGGGGTACGAGCAGTACTTC,CASSLGGQGYEQYF
TRBJ2-5,-,-,TRBV6-1,TGTGCCAGCAGCCAGACCGGGGCGAACCAAGAGACCCAGTACTTC,CASSQTGANQETQYF